The source of this TCR beta chain is a study of cytomegalovirus exposure and HLA in healthy donors. PCR employed 60 Vbeta and 13 Jbeta primers. Only in-frame clones appear in the TCRdb table, and some are missing; sequencing was by immunoSEQ multiplex PCR. The table shows over 200,000 clones, with around 89% occurring only once. Germline assignment: CDR1 SGHDT and CDR2 YYEEEE. The length of the CDR3 is 13 residues. Trimming stripped 3 bases from V and 4 bases from J, with 10 bases between. This clone was detected only a few times. The sequencing sample was made of PBMCs. The clonotype was recovered from a woman aged 18-29 years in good health and CMV-seronegative. This rearrangement joins TRBV5-6 to TRBJ1-1; D gene ambiguous. The CDR3 DNA is TGTGCCAGCAGCTCCGCCGGTAGCACTGAAGCTTTCTTT. Translated: CASSSAGSTEAFF.